Listed below are T cell receptor beta chains from one sample, sequenced in a study of T cell repertoires in cytomegalovirus infection. TCRdb used MiXCR to reprocess the reads, holding one entry per CDR3 protein. This repertoire shows hundreds of thousands of distinct CDR3 sequences, about 29% found once; its top ten account for roughly 20%. Their antigens remain unidentified. The sequencing here drew on cultured PBMCs, taken from culture after CMV antigen stimulation. All receptors derive from a human donor in good health (CMV status not recorded). Some clones in this sample may be carry-over from other donors' samples. The CDR3 runs from the conserved cysteine through the conserved F or W. The D gene is left open where the match is weak.

>TRBV25-1|TRBJ2-6|TRBD1
CASSELGGDRGRSGANVLTF
>TRBV15|TRBJ2-1|TRBD1
CATSRDKGTGEDNEQFF
>TRBV29-1|TRBJ2-1|-
CSAPDYNEQFF
>TRBV7-9|TRBJ2-4|TRBD1
CASSLGGGLDKNIQYF
>TRBV12-3/TRBV12-4|TRBJ1-5|-
CASSTRQAGGQPQHF
>TRBV20-1|TRBJ1-3|TRBD1
CSASTGDSGNTIYF
>TRBV30|TRBJ2-5|TRBD2
CAWRFGGRDQETQYF
>TRBV7-2|TRBJ2-7|-
CASSLVHEQYF
>TRBV7-6|TRBJ1-3|-
CASSSRSSGNTIYF
>TRBV6-2/TRBV6-3|TRBJ1-1|-
CASSPQGPRNTEAFF
>TRBV6-8|TRBJ1-1|-
CASRRGVLNTEAFF
>TRBV6-5|TRBJ1-1|TRBD1
CASSYQGGVAEAFF
>TRBV7-8|TRBJ1-5|-
CASSTDTGNQPQHF
>TRBV7-9|TRBJ1-4|-
CASSLISRAGEKLFF
>TRBV7-9|TRBJ1-1|-
CASSPASQGNTEAFF
>TRBV7-3|TRBJ2-7|TRBD2
CASSPTGTSAYEQYF
>TRBV7-9|TRBJ1-6|-
CASSGPASSYNSPLHF
>TRBV19|TRBJ2-7|TRBD2
CASTPREGPYEQYF
>TRBV29-1|TRBJ2-2|-
CSVEGNGQTGELFF
>TRBV20-1|TRBJ2-7|TRBD1
CSAVVGTALYEQYF
>TRBV9|TRBJ2-1|TRBD2
CASSVGLAGVNEQFF
>TRBV10-3|TRBJ1-2|-
CAIRRSDRSNYGYTF
>TRBV7-8|TRBJ2-7|TRBD1
CASSATGQDYYEQYF
>TRBV28|TRBJ2-5|TRBD2
CASSRTAGGAGGIVVETQYF
>TRBV7-9|TRBJ2-1|TRBD2
CASSLVGLAGGSYNEQFF
>TRBV5-1|TRBJ1-4|TRBD1
CASSLGDRVQKLFF
>TRBV5-1|TRBJ2-1|-
CASSLDLLYNEQFF
>TRBV5-4|TRBJ2-1|TRBD2
CASSLASSGNYNEQFF
>TRBV7-8|TRBJ1-5|TRBD1
CASSLQAGTVFQPQHF
>TRBV5-6|TRBJ2-7|TRBD2
CASSGDSGGNYEQYF
>TRBV19|TRBJ1-5|-
CASTPRGHNQPQHF
>TRBV27|TRBJ2-7|-
CASSLGGWGEQYF
>TRBV20-1|TRBJ2-7|-
CSASRALTYEQYF
>TRBV4-1|TRBJ2-6|-
CASSQDRRGTGANVLTF
>TRBV25-1|TRBJ1-4|TRBD1
CASSEYRQGRSTNEKLFF
>TRBV6-1|TRBJ2-7|-
CASSEAYGTVSSYEQYF
>TRBV2|TRBJ1-5|TRBD1
CASSVDRVGSNQPQHF
>TRBV27|TRBJ2-7|-
CASSLPRSEGGTYEQYF
>TRBV11-2|TRBJ2-3|TRBD2
CASSPGSAGGQYTQYF
>TRBV12-3/TRBV12-4|TRBJ2-5|-
CASSAPSGGTTYQETQYF
>TRBV28|TRBJ1-1|TRBD1
CASSAPGQGNTEAFF